This TCR beta chain was identified in a study of human T cells and chemical hapten exposure. The CDR3 extends over 14 amino acids. To note about this clonotype: At one boundary the junction diverges from the germline segment, which might be a read error.

Time point denoted: patch test 1, 2 weeks after DPC sensitization. Treatment reported: therapeutic diphenylcyclopropenone sensitization with weekly scalp DPC. TCRdb re-derived calls from the RACE reads in MiXCR, one entry per CDR3 protein. The repertoire has 70,000 to 80,000 distinct CDR3 sequences, approximately 35% of them found once; the top ten carry about 10%. The clonotype was recovered from a man in his forties with alopecia areata. Some clones in this sample may be carry-over from other donors' samples. V gene TRBV12-3 or TRBV12-4 combines with J gene TRBJ1-1, with D possibly TRBD1 on 5 matching bases. Sample: whole blood, taken in connection with sensitization to the hapten diphenylcyclopropenone (DPC). This CDR3 reads CASSPAWAGPETFF. CDR3 nucleotide sequence: TGTGCCAGCAGCCCAGCTTGGGCAGGGCCTGAAACTTTCTTT.